Listed here are 5 T cell receptor beta chains from one sample, sequenced in a study of blood T cell repertoires in COVID-19. Produced via immunoSEQ multiplex PCR; TCRdb's table is partial and in-frame only. The table records about 180,000 clones, about nine tenths of them present only once. Sequenced: peripheral blood. Receptors were obtained from a woman under 40 with acute or convalescent COVID-19.

V and J are TRBV3-1 (or the pseudogene TRBV3-2) and TRBJ2-2; 16 bases agree with TRBD2. The CDR3 sequence is 17 residues long. CDR1 is LGHDT and CDR2 is YNNKEL in the germline V gene (reference sequence). J lost 8 bases, V lost 6 bases, and 9 bases had no gene match. Here the CDR3 DNA reads TGTGCCAGCAGAGGGACTAGCGGGAGGGGGTTGTCTGGGGAGCTGTTTTTT. This translates into CASRGTSGRGLSGELFF.

V gene TRBV7-2 combines with J gene TRBJ2-3; 7 bases agree with TRBD2. The germline V gene has CDR1 SGHTA and CDR2 FQGNSA. The CDR3 consists of 16 residues. Trimming took 4 bases from V and 7 from J; bases not matched to a gene: 14. The DNA of the CDR3 is TGTGCCAGCAGCTCTCTGAGCGGGACGGCACGACATACGCAGTATTTT. It is translated as CASSSLSGTARHTQYF.

This clone appeared a few times. Written as DNA, the CDR3 is TGTGCCACCGGGCTAGCGGGAGGTGAGCAGTTCTTC. This translates into CATGLAGGEQFF. The chain recombines TRBV24-1 with TRBJ2-1; 11 bases fit TRBD2. V was pared by 9 bases and J by 9 bases, with 3 bases of the junction left unmatched. CDR3 length equals 12 residues. The germline V gene encodes CDR1 KGHDR and CDR2 SFDVKD.

CDR3 DNA sequence: TGTGCCAGCAGCTTACCCGGACTAGCGGACAATGAGCAGTTCTTC. The encoded protein is CASSLPGLADNEQFF. The chain joins TRBV11-2 to TRBJ2-1; 10 nucleotides match TRBD2. Germline V lookup: CDR1 SGHAT, CDR2 FQNNGV. This CDR3 is built from 15 residues. V lost 2 bases, J lost 5 bases, and 3 bases stayed unmatched. The full variable domain, completed using reference TRBV11-2 and TRBJ2-1, is EAGVAQSPRYKIIEKRQSVAFWCNPISGHATLYWYQQILGQGPKLLIQFQNNGVVDDSQLPKDRFSAERLKGVDSTLKIQPAKLEDSAVYLCASSLPGLADNEQFFGPGTRLTVL.

The chain combines TRBV10-3 with TRBJ2-1, with a weak D call TRBD1 (6 bases). Trimming cost V 6 bases and J 0 bases, with 9 bases left between them. This CDR3 spans 14 amino acids. The germline V gene has CDR1 ENHRY and CDR2 SYGVKD. This CDR3 reads CAIRGQSSYNEQFF. DNA for the CDR3: TGTGCCATCAGAGGACAGTCCTCCTACAATGAGCAGTTCTTC.